A single sample gave rise to the 29 T cell receptor beta chains below, sequenced in a study of blood T cell repertoires in COVID-19. Method: immunoSEQ multiplex PCR; TCRdb's copy keeps in-frame clones and lacks some. The sample has 330,000 or so clones, more than 85% seen once. Sequencing input: PBMCs or T cells enriched from blood (not recorded which). The receptors here all came from a woman under 40 who had recovered from COVID-19.

This chain links TRBV28 with TRBJ1-2, with D uncertain. CDR1 is MDHEN, CDR2 SYDVKM, per germline. V was clipped by 8 bases and J by 2 bases, with 9 bases between them. CDR3 size: 12 residues. The CDR3 nucleotides are TGTGCCAGCCTAGAGGTGAACTATGGCTACACCTTC. Translated, it gives CASLEVNYGYTF.

This CDR3 reads CAWSVSEGYDGYTF. Written as DNA, the CDR3 is TGTGCCTGGAGTGTATCGGAGGGGTACGATGGCTACACCTTC. The chain joins TRBV30 to TRBJ1-2, with TRBD1 as a possible D gene (5 bases). The CDR3 has 14 amino acids. CDR1 is GTSNPN and CDR2 is SVGIG in the germline V gene (reference sequence). The V gene lost 0 bases and the J gene lost 6 bases, with 14 bases spanning the gap.

The V and J genes are TRBV4-1 and TRBJ2-3; D remains ambiguous. Germline V gene data show CDR1 as MGHRA and CDR2 as YSYEKL. V was cut by 0 bases and J by 6 bases, with 10 bases left in between. CDR3 length: 14 residues. DNA for the CDR3: TGCGCCAGCAGCCAAGAGCGCCCCGGGGATACGCAGTATTTT. Translating it yields CASSQERPGDTQYF.

V and J are TRBV5-8 and TRBJ2-7; 8 bases are a match to TRBD2. Trimming at V came to 7 bases and at J to 2 bases, leaving 8 bases not matched to a gene. Germline CDR1 SGHTS, CDR2 YDEGEE. The CDR3 totals 14 residues. CDR3 DNA sequence: TGTGCCAGCCGGCCGGGACTAGGAACCTACGAGCAGTACTTC. It yields the protein CASRPGLGTYEQYF.

V usage is TRBV7-2 and J usage is TRBJ2-7; no firm D call. V was trimmed by 5 bases and J by 0 bases, leaving 8 bases between them. Germline CDR1 and CDR2: SGHTA and FQGNSA. CDR3 length equals 13 residues. The CDR3 sequence is CASSLDFSYEQYF. Here the CDR3 DNA reads TGTGCCAGCAGCCTAGACTTCTCCTACGAGCAGTACTTC.

This clone appeared a single time. This sequence joins TRBV19 and TRBJ1-5; the D gene is possibly TRBD1 (5 bases). The V end lost 2 bases, the J end lost 0 bases, and 11 bases lay between the germline ends. In germline, CDR1 is LNHDA, CDR2 SQIVND (reference sequence). This CDR3 is built from 16 residues. CDR3 protein: CASSIQGAFSNQPQHF. For the CDR3, the DNA is TGTGCCAGTAGTATACAGGGCGCCTTTAGCAATCAGCCCCAGCATTTT.

This chain links TRBV19 with TRBJ1-2, with no clear D. V was cut by 7 bases and J by 4 bases, with 16 bases left in between. This CDR3 has 14 amino acids. Looked up from germline, CDR1 is LNHDA and CDR2 is SQIVND (reference sequence). CDR3 nucleotides: TGTGCCAGTACCTCTAGCGAGCTGATCTATGGCTACACCTTC. The encoded protein is CASTSSELIYGYTF.

The rearrangement uses TRBV15 and TRBJ1-6, with 8 bases aligning to TRBD1. Germline assignment: CDR1 LNHNV and CDR2 YYDKDF (reference sequence). V lost 11 bases to trimming and J lost 7 bases; unmatched junction nucleotides: 7. The length of the CDR3 is 13 residues. DNA of the CDR3: TGTGCCTCATCGCGGGACAGGAATTCACCCCTCCACTTT. This sequence encodes CASSRDRNSPLHF.

V is TRBV7-2 and J is TRBJ1-2; a weak D match, TRBD1 (5 bases). Per the germline V gene, CDR1 is SGHTA and CDR2 is FQGNSA. The CDR3 consists of 12 residues. V shed 3 bases and J shed 5 bases, with 7 bases lying between them. The CDR3 loop is CASSLTEYGYTF. CDR3 in DNA: TGTGCCAGCAGCTTGACAGAATATGGCTACACCTTC.

V usage is TRBV18 and J usage is TRBJ2-2; D unresolved. CDR1 and CDR2 (germline): KGHSH, LQKENI. There are 13 residues in the CDR3. V lost 2 bases and J lost 6, with 7 bases in between. The CDR3 sequence: CASSPRGSGELFF. The DNA for the CDR3 is TGTGCCAGCTCACCAAGAGGTTCCGGGGAGCTGTTTTTT.

This sequence joins TRBV7-3 and TRBJ2-6; 11 nucleotides match TRBD1. The ends lost 4 bases at V and 0 bases at J; junction bases unmatched: 8. Germline CDR1 is SGHTA and CDR2 is FQGTGA. CDR3 length: 19 residues. The CDR3 loop is CASSSPRDRGSSGANVLTF. CDR3 nucleotides: TGTGCCAGCAGCTCCCCCCGGGACAGGGGGAGCTCTGGGGCCAACGTCCTGACTTTC.

For the CDR3, the DNA is TGTGCCAGCAGTTACGTCCGGACTAGCGGAAAACGTGCCAAAAACATTCAGTACTTC. Translation: CASSYVRTSGKRAKNIQYF. V gene TRBV6-2 or TRBV6-3 combines with J gene TRBJ2-4, with 10 bases lining up with TRBD2. The CDR3 is 19 residues long. V shed 2 bases and J 1 base; nucleotides not matched to a gene: 11. Germline V CDR1 and CDR2: MNHEY, SVGEGT.

The rearrangement links TRBV7-2 to TRBJ2-1; D is perhaps TRBD2 (5 bases). V lost 2 bases, J lost 7 bases, and 6 bases lay in between. The CDR3 covers 12 residues. Germline assignment: CDR1 SGHTA and CDR2 FQGNSA. CDR3 residues: CASSLTRNEQFF. The CDR3 DNA reads as TGTGCCAGCAGCTTAACTAGGAATGAGCAGTTCTTC.

V usage is TRBV28 and J usage is TRBJ2-7; TRBD2 matches 10 bases. The CDR3 contains 17 residues. Germline loops: CDR1 MDHEN, CDR2 SYDVKM. V was pared by 5 bases and J by 6 bases, with 16 bases of the junction left unmatched. The CDR3 region is CASSDPGSGRAVGEQYF. The CDR3 coding sequence is TGTGCCAGCAGTGACCCAGGGAGCGGGAGGGCCGTCGGCGAGCAGTACTTC.

This sequence joins TRBV4-1 and TRBJ2-7; TRBD1 might be the D (6 bases). Germline V gene data show CDR1 as MGHRA and CDR2 as YSYEKL. The CDR3 runs to 15 residues. Trimming pared 1 base from V and 8 bases from J, leaving 18 bases between. The CDR3 DNA follows: TGCGCCAGCAGCCAAGGCGTACAGGGACCGGGACAGCAGTACTTC. It encodes CASSQGVQGPGQQYF.

The chain combines TRBV28 with TRBJ2-5; D is perhaps TRBD2 (7 bases). V dropped 4 bases and J dropped 5 bases, with 29 bases sitting between them. The CDR3 extends over 19 amino acids. From germline, CDR1 is MDHEN and CDR2 SYDVKM. CDR3 sequence: CASSSNSRGAGSFSETQYF. As DNA, the CDR3 is TGTGCCAGCAGTTCGAACTCACGGGGGGCGGGTTCTTTTTCGGAGACCCAGTACTTC.

The chain carries TRBV27 and TRBJ2-2; 10 nucleotides match TRBD1. Trimming took 6 bases from V and 6 from J; bases not matched to a gene: 10. The germline gives CDR1 MNHEY, CDR2 SMNVEV (reference sequence). CDR3 length equals 16 residues. The CDR3 region is CASSRRPGTGAGELFF. CDR3 coding DNA: TGTGCCAGCAGCCGGCGTCCCGGGACAGGGGCCGGGGAGCTGTTTTTT.

V usage is TRBV29-1 and J usage is TRBJ2-7; no firm D call. CDR3 length: 13 amino acids. In germline, CDR1 is SQVTM, CDR2 ANQGSEA. V shed 5 bases and J shed 2 bases, with 13 bases lying between them. CDR3 protein: CSVYDPGPYEQYF. In nucleotides, the CDR3 is TGCAGCGTTTACGATCCGGGTCCCTACGAGCAGTACTTC.

The chain carries TRBV4-2 and TRBJ1-2; TRBD1 aligns across 7 bases. The CDR3 length is 15 residues. V was pared by 0 bases and J by 3 bases, with 4 bases of the junction left unmatched. Per germline, CDR1 LGHNA and CDR2 YNFKEQ. The CDR3 region has the DNA TGTGCCAGCAGCCAAGATCAGGGGGTCGACTATGGCTACACCTTC. This encodes CASSQDQGVDYGYTF.

The J gene is TRBJ1-5, the V gene TRBV6-1; no definite D call. Trimming took 3 bases from V and 6 from J, leaving 12 bases between them. Germline CDR1 and CDR2: MNHNS and SASEGT. CDR3 size: 14 residues. The CDR3 is CASSDPGGGQPQHF. DNA for the CDR3: TGTGCCAGCAGTGATCCGGGAGGTGGTCAGCCCCAGCATTTT.

The chain carries TRBV6-5 and TRBJ1-1; possible D gene TRBD1, 5 bases. In germline, CDR1 is MNHEY, CDR2 SVGAGI. Trimming left V 0 bases short and J 5 bases short, with 10 bases between. This CDR3 is 14 amino acids long. CDR3 DNA: TGTGCCAGCAGTTACTCGGGGCGTGGGACTGAAGCTTTCTTT. This sequence encodes CASSYSGRGTEAFF.

A word on this clone: The identical CDR3 is also encoded by other nucleotide sequences in the sample. The rearrangement joins TRBV18 to TRBJ2-3, with unresolved D. Trimming shortened V by 4 bases and J by 6 bases, and 5 bases separated the two germline ends. This CDR3 contains 11 residues. The germline V gene has CDR1 KGHSH and CDR2 LQKENI. CDR3 DNA sequence: TGTGCCAGCTCACGCGTGGATACGCAGTATTTT. It encodes CASSRVDTQYF.

This clone was found a few times. This CDR3 is also generated by other DNA sequences in the sample. The CDR3 loop is CASSPGTGSSYEQYF. The CDR3 DNA follows: TGTGCCAGCTCACCTGGGACAGGGAGCTCCTACGAGCAGTACTTC. J is TRBJ2-7 and V is TRBV18; 9 nucleotides agree with TRBD1. This CDR3 is built from 15 residues. J was trimmed by 0 bases and V by 3 bases; bases with no gene match: 3. The V gene's germline CDR1 is KGHSH and CDR2 LQKENI.

The rearrangement links TRBV28 to TRBJ1-5; TRBD1 matches at 7 bases. V dropped 6 bases and J dropped 5; count of bases not matched to a gene: 4. CDR1 and CDR2 (germline): MDHEN, SYDVKM. The CDR3 loop spans 13 amino acids. The CDR3 protein is CASRPGGDQPQHF. CDR3 coding DNA: TGTGCCAGCAGGCCAGGGGGAGATCAGCCCCAGCATTTT.

This chain connects TRBV29-1 to TRBJ1-3, with D tentatively TRBD1 (5 bases). The germline V gene encodes CDR1 SQVTM and CDR2 ANQGSEA. This CDR3 has 15 residues. V was shortened by 5 bases and J by 0 bases, with 14 bases between the two germline ends. CDR3 nucleotides: TGCAGCGTTTCGGGTGGGGCCAACTCTGGAAACACCATATATTTT. This gives the protein CSVSGGANSGNTIYF.

This rearrangement joins TRBV29-1 to TRBJ2-2, with D tentatively TRBD1 (6 bases). CDR1 and CDR2 from the germline V gene are SQVTM and ANQGSEA. The CDR3 is 13 amino acids. The V and J ends lost 4 bases and 0 bases respectively, with 6 bases between them. The CDR3 loop reads CSVGQANTGELFF. CDR3 DNA sequence: TGCAGCGTTGGACAGGCGAACACCGGGGAGCTGTTTTTT.

V usage is TRBV24-1 and J usage is TRBJ2-1; TRBD2 might be the D (6 bases). This CDR3 contains 15 residues. From germline, CDR1 is KGHDR and CDR2 SFDVKD. Trimming shortened V by 2 bases and J by 4 bases, and 11 bases separated the two germline ends. CDR3: CATSDYQRAYNEQFF. The CDR3, as DNA: TGTGCCACCAGTGATTACCAGCGGGCTTACAATGAGCAGTTCTTC.

The V and J genes are TRBV24-1 and TRBJ2-5, with D uncertain. V was pared by 4 bases and J by 4 bases, with 12 bases between. Germline values: CDR1 KGHDR, CDR2 SFDVKD. CDR3 length: 14 amino acids. CDR3 protein: CATSEIDNPETQYF. The DNA of the CDR3 is TGTGCCACCAGTGAGATCGACAACCCAGAGACCCAGTACTTC.

The chain carries TRBV12-3 or TRBV12-4 and TRBJ1-2; D may be TRBD1 (6 bases). V lost 3 bases and J 5 bases, leaving 10 bases between the germline ends. The CDR3 loop spans 13 amino acids. CDR3 DNA sequence: TGTGCCAGCAGTTTTCAGGACAGTTATGGCTACACCTTC. Its translation is CASSFQDSYGYTF.